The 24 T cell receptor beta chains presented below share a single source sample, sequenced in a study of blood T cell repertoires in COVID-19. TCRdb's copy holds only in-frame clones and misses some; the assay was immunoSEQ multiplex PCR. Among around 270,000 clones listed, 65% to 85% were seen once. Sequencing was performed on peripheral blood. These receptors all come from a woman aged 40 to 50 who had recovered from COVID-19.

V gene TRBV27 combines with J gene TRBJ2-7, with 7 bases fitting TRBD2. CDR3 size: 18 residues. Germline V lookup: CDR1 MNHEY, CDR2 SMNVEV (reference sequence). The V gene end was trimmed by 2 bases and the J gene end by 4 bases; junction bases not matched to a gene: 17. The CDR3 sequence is CASSLRAFVGRGPYEQYF. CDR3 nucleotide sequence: TGTGCCAGCAGTTTAAGGGCTTTTGTGGGGAGGGGCCCTTACGAGCAGTACTTC.

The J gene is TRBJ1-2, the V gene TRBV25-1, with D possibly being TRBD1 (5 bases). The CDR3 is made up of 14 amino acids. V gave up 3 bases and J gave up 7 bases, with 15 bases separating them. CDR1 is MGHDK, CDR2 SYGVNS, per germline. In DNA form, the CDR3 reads TGTGCCAGCAGTGATAGCAGGGCAGGCGGTGGCTACACCTTC. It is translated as CASSDSRAGGGYTF.

The CDR3 region is CASSPDRGLDEQFF. The DNA for the CDR3 is TGCGCCAGCAGCCCAGACAGGGGGCTTGATGAGCAGTTCTTC. The gene calls are TRBV5-1 and TRBJ2-1; 10 bases are shared with TRBD1. Trimming removed 4 bases from V and 8 bases from J; junction bases left unmatched: 6. This CDR3 contains 14 residues. Germline V gene sequence: CDR1 SGHRS, CDR2 YFSETQ.

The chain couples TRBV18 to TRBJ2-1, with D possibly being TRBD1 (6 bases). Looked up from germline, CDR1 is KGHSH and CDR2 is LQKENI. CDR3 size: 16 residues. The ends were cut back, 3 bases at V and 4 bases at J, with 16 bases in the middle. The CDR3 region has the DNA TGTGCCAGCTCACCTCCCGCCGGGACACTTTACAATGAGCAGTTCTTC. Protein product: CASSPPAGTLYNEQFF.

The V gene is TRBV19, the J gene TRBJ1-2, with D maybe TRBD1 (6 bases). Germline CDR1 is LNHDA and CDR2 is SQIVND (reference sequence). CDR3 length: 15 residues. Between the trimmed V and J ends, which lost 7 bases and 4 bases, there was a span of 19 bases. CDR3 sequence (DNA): TGTGCCAGTACCCCAGCCAGGGGCGAATTCTATGGCTACACCTTC. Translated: CASTPARGEFYGYTF.

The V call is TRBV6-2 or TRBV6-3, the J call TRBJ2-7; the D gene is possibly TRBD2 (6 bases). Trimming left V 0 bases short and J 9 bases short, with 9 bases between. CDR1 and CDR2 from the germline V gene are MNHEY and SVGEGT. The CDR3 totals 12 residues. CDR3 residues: CASSYSREPQYF. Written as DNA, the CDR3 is TGTGCCAGCAGTTACTCCCGGGAGCCGCAGTACTTC.

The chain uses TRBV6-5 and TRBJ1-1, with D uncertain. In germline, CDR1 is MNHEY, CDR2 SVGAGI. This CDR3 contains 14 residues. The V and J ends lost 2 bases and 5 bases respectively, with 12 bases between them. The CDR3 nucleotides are TGTGCCAGCAGTTACAGGGCACGGGGTACTGAAGCTTTCTTT. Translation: CASSYRARGTEAFF.

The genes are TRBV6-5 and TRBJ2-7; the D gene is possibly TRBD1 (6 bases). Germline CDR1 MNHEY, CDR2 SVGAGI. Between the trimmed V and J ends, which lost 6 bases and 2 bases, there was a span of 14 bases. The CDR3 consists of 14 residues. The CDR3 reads CASSLPDSTYEQYF. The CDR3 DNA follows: TGTGCCAGCAGCCTACCGGACAGCACCTACGAGCAGTACTTC.

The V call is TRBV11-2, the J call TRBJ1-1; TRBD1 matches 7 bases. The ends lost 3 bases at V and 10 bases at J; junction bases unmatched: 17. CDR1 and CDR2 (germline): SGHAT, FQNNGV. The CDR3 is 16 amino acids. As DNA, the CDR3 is TGTGCCAGCAGCTTGGCGGCCCCACAGGGGCGGAGGGGAGCTTTCTTT. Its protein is CASSLAAPQGRRGAFF.

CDR3 residues: CASSLDNGGVYNEQFF. CDR3 DNA: TGTGCCAGCAGCTTAGATAATGGAGGAGTATACAATGAGCAGTTCTTC. V and J are TRBV11-3 and TRBJ2-1; D may be TRBD2 (5 bases). From germline, CDR1 is SGHNT and CDR2 YENEEA. There are 16 residues in the CDR3. Trimming pared 0 bases from V and 4 bases from J, leaving 13 bases between. The full variable domain, its missing parts supplied by reference TRBV11-3 and TRBJ2-1, is EAGVVQSPRYKIIEKKQPVAFWCNPISGHNTLYWYLQNLGQGPELLIRYENEEAVDDSQLPKDRFSAERLKGVDSTLKIQPAELGDSAVYLCASSLDNGGVYNEQFFGPGTRLTVL.

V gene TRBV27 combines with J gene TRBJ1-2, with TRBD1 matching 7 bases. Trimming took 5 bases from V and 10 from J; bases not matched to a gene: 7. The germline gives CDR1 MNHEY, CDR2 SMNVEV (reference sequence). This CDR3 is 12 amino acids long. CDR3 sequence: CASSRPGTAYTF. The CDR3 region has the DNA TGTGCCAGCAGTAGGCCGGGGACAGCCTACACCTTC.

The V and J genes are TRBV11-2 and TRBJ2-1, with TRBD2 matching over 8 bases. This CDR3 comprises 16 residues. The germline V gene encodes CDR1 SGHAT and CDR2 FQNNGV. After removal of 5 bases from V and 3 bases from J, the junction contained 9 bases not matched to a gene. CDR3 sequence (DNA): TGTGCCAGCAGCCCCTCCCTCGCGGGGGGCTACAATGAGCAGTTCTTC. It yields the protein CASSPSLAGGYNEQFF.

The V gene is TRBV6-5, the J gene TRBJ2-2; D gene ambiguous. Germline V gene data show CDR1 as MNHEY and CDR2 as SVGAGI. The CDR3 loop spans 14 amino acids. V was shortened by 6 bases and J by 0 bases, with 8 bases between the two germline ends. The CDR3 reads CASRRQPNTGELFF. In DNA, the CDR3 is TGTGCCAGCAGGCGGCAGCCGAACACCGGGGAGCTGTTTTTT.

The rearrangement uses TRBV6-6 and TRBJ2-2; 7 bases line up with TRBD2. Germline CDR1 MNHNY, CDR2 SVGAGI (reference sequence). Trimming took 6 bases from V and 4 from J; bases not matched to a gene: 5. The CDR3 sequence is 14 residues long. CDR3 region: CASSPTGGTGELFF. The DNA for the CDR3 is TGTGCCAGCAGCCCCACGGGGGGCACCGGGGAGCTGTTTTTT.

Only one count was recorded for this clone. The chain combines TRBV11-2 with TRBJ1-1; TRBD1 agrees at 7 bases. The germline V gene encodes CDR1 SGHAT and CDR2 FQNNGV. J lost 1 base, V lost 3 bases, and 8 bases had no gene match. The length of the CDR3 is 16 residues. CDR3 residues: CASSFWRQGPNTEAFF. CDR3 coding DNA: TGTGCCAGCAGCTTTTGGCGACAGGGTCCGAACACTGAAGCTTTCTTT.

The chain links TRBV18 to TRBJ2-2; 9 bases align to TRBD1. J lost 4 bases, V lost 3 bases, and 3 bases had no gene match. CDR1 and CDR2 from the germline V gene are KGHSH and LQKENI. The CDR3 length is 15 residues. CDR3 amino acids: CASSPGTGRTGELFF. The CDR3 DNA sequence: TGTGCCAGCTCACCTGGGACAGGGCGCACCGGGGAGCTGTTTTTT.

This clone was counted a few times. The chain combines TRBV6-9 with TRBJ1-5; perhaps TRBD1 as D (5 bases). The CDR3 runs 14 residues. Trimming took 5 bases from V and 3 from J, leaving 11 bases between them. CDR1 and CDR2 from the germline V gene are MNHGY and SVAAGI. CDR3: CASSRVRDNQPQHF. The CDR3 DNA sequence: TGTGCCAGCAGTCGTGTCAGGGACAATCAGCCCCAGCATTTT.

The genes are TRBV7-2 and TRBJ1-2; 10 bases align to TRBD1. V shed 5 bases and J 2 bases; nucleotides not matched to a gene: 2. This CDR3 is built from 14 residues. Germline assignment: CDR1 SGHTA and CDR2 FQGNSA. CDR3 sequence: CASSRDRGNYGYTF. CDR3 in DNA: TGTGCCAGCAGCCGGGACAGGGGAAACTATGGCTACACCTTC.

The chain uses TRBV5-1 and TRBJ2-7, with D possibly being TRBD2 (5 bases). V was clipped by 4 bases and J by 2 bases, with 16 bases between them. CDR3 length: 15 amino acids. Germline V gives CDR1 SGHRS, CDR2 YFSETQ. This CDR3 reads CASSHPEGFAYEQYF. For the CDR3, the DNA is TGCGCCAGCAGCCACCCCGAGGGTTTTGCCTACGAGCAGTACTTC.

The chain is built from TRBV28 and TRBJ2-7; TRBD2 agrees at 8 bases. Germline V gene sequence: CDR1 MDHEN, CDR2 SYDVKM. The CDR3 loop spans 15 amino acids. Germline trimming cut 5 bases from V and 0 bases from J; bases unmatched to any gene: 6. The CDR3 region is CASSPSGYSSYEQYF. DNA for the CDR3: TGTGCCAGCAGTCCTAGCGGGTATAGCTCCTACGAGCAGTACTTC.

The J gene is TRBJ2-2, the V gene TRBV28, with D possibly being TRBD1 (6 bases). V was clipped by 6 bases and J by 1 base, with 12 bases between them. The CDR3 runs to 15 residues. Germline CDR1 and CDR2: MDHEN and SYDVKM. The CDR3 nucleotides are TGTGCCAGCAGCGCCGGGGACATGAACACCGGGGAGCTGTTTTTT. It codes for CASSAGDMNTGELFF.

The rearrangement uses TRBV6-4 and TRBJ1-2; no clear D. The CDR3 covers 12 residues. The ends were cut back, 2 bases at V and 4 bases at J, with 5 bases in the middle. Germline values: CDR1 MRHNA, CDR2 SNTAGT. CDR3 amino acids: CASSDPGYGYTF. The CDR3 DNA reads TGTGCCAGCAGTGACCCGGGCTATGGCTACACCTTC.

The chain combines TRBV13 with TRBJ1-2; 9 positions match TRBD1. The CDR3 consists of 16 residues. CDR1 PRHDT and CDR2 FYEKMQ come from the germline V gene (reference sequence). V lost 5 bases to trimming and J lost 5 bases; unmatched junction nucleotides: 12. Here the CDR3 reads CASSPGTGRALYGYTF. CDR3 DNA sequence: TGTGCCAGCAGCCCAGGGACAGGGCGGGCCTTATATGGCTACACCTTC.

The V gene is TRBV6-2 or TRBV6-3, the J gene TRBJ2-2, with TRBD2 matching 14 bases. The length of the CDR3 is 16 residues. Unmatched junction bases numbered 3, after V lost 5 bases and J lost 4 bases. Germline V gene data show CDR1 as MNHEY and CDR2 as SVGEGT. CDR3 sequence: CASSPTSGGATGELFF. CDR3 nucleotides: TGTGCCAGCAGTCCGACTAGCGGGGGGGCCACCGGGGAGCTGTTTTTT.